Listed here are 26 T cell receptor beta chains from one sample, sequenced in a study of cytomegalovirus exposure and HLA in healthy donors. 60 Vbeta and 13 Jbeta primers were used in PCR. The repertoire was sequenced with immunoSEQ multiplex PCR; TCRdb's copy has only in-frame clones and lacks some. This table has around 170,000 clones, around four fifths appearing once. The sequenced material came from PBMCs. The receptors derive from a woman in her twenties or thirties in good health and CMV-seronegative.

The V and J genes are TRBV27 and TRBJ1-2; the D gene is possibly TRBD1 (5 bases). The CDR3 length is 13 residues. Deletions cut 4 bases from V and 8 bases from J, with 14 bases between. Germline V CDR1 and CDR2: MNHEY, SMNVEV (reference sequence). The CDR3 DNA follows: TGTGCCAGCAGTTCCATCGCAGGGATCGGCTACACCTTC. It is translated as CASSSIAGIGYTF.

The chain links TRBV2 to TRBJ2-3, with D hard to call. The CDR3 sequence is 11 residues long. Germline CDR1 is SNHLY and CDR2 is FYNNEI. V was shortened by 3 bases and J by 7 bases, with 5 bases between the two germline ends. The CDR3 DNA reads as TGTGCCAGCAGTGACGTTCATACGCAGTATTTT. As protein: CASSDVHTQYF.

The DNA of the CDR3 is TGTGCCAGCAGCTTAGCCGGGCGAGGTAGCCTAGCGGGTTACACCGGGGAGCTGTTTTTT. It specifies CASSLAGRGSLAGYTGELFF. The chain joins TRBV7-2 to TRBJ2-2; 8 bases are shared with TRBD2. The CDR3 covers 20 residues. Germline assignment: CDR1 SGHTA and CDR2 FQGNSA. Trimming removed 0 bases from V and 3 bases from J; junction bases left unmatched: 15.

DNA of the CDR3: TGTGCCAGCGGAGACGGTTCGTCAAACACTGAAGCTTTCTTT. It yields the protein CASGDGSSNTEAFF. The chain employs TRBV2 and TRBJ1-1; D is unresolved. The V gene lost 8 bases and the J gene lost 2 bases, with 15 bases spanning the gap. The CDR3 runs to 14 residues. The germline CDR1 and CDR2 sequences are SNHLY and FYNNEI.

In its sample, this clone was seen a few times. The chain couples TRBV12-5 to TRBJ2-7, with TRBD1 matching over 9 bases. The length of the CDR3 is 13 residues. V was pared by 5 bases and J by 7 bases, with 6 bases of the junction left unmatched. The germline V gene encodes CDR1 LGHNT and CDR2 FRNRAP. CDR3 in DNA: TGTGCTAGTGGTGGGACAGGGTTGGGAGAGCAGTACTTC. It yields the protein CASGGTGLGEQYF.

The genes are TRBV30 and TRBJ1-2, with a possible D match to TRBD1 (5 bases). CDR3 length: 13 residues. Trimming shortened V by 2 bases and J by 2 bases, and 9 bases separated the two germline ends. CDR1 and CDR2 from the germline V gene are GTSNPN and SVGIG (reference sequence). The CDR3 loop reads CAWSRQGNYGYTF. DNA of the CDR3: TGTGCCTGGAGTCGTCAGGGAAACTATGGCTACACCTTC.

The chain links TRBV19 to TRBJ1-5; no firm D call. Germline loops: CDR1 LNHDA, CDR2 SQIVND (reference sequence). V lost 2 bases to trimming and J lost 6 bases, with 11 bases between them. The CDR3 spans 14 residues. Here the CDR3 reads CASSITSVGQPQHF. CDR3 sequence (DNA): TGTGCCAGTAGTATAACGAGCGTGGGTCAGCCCCAGCATTTT.

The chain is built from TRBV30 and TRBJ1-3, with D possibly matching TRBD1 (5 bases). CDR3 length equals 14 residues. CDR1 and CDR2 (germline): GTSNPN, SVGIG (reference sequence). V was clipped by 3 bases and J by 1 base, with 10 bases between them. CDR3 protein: CAWSTGGSGNTIYF. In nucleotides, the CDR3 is TGTGCCTGGAGCACGGGGGGTTCTGGAAACACCATATATTTT.

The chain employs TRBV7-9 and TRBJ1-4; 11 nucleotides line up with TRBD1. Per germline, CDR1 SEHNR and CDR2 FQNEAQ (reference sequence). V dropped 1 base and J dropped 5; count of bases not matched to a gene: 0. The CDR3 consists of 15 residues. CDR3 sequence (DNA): TGTGCCAGCAGCTTAGGGGACAGGGGGAATGAAAAACTGTTTTTT. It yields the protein CASSLGDRGNEKLFF.

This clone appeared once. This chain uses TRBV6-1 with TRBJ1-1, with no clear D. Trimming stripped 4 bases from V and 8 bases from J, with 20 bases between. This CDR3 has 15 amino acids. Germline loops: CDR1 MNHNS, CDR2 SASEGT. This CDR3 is CASSAARSSGREAFF. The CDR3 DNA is TGTGCCAGCAGTGCTGCGCGGAGCAGCGGCCGAGAAGCTTTCTTT.

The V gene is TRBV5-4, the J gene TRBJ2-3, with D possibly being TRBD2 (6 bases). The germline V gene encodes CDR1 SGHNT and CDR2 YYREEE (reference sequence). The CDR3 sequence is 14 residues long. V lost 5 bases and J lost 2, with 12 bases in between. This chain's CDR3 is CASSRDSNTDTQYF. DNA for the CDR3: TGTGCCAGCAGTCGGGACTCCAACACAGATACGCAGTATTTT.

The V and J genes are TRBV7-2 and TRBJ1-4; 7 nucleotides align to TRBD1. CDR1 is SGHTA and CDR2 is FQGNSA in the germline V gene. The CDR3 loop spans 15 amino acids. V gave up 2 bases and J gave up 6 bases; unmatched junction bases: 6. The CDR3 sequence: CASSLSLGQHEKLFF. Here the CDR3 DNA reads TGTGCCAGCAGCTTATCACTGGGACAGCATGAAAAACTGTTTTTT.

CDR3 loop: CASSSQRRGGGVQFF. CDR3 bases: TGTGCCAGCAGCTCTCAACGGCGGGGGGGCGGGGTGCAGTTCTTC. The chain recombines TRBV5-6 with TRBJ2-1, with 9 bases aligning to TRBD2. The V segment lost 3 bases and the J segment 12 bases; nucleotides outside the gene matches: 13. The CDR3 sequence is 15 residues long. Germline V gene sequence: CDR1 SGHDT, CDR2 YYEEEE.

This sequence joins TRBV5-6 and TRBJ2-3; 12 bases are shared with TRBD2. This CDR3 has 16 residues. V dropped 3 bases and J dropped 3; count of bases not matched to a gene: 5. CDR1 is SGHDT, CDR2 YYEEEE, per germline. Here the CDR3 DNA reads TGTGCCAGCAGCTCATCCACTAGCGGGGGGACAGATACGCAGTATTTT. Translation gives CASSSSTSGGTDTQYF. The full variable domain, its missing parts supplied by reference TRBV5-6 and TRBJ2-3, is DAGVTQSPTHLIKTRGQQVTLRCSPKSGHDTVSWYQQALGQGPQFIFQYYEEEERQRGNFPDRFSGHQFPNYSSELNVNALLLGDSALYLCASSSSTSGGTDTQYFGPGTRLTVL.

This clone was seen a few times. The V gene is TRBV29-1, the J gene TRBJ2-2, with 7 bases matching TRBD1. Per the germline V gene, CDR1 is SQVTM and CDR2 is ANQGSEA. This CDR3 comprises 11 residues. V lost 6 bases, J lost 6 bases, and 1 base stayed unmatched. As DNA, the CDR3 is TGCAGCGTAGACAGGGCCGGGGAGCTGTTTTTT. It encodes CSVDRAGELFF.

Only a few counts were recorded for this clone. The CDR3 DNA follows: TGTGCCAGCAGTGACCCCCCGGACAGGCACAATCAGCCCCAGCATTTT. Its protein is CASSDPPDRHNQPQHF. The chain combines TRBV6-1 with TRBJ1-5; 7 bases are shared with TRBD1. Germline-derived CDR1 and CDR2 are MNHNS and SASEGT. This CDR3 is built from 16 residues. The junction had 8 bases not matched to a gene; V was cut back by 3 bases and J by 3 bases.

CDR3 nucleotide sequence: TGTGCCAGCAGCCCCGGACAGAACCGCTATCAGCCCCAGCATTTT. Translating it yields CASSPGQNRYQPQHF. This chain links TRBV27 with TRBJ1-5; D may be TRBD1 (6 bases). V lost 6 bases and J lost 5, with 17 bases in between. This CDR3 has 15 amino acids. In germline, CDR1 is MNHEY, CDR2 SMNVEV (reference sequence).

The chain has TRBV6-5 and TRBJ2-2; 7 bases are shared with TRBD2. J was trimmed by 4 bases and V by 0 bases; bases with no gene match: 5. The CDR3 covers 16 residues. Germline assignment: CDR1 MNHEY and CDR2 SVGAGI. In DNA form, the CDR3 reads TGTGCCAGCAGTTACTCGAAGGGAGGGACCACCGGGGAGCTGTTTTTT. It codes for CASSYSKGGTTGELFF.

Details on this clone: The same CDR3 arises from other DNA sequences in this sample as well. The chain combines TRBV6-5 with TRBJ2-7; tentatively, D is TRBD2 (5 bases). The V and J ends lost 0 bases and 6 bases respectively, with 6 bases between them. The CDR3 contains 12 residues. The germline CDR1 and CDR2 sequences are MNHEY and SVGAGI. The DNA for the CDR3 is TGTGCCAGCAGTTACTCGAGCGGCGAGCAGTACTTC. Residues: CASSYSSGEQYF.

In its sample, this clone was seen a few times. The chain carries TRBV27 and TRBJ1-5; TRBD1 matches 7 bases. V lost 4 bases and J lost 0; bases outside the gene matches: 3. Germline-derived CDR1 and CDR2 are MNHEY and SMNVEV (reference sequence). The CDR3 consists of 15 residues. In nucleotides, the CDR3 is TGTGCCAGCAGTTCGGACAGGCGTAGCAATCAGCCCCAGCATTTT. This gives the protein CASSSDRRSNQPQHF.

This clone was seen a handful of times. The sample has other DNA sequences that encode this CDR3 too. The CDR3 here is CASSLGISGGARPYEQYF. As DNA, the CDR3 is TGTGCCAGCAGCTTAGGAATTAGCGGGGGGGCGAGGCCCTACGAGCAGTACTTC. V usage is TRBV7-2 and J usage is TRBJ2-7, with 11 bases lining up with TRBD2. Germline-derived CDR1 and CDR2 are SGHTA and FQGNSA. The V gene end was trimmed by 1 base and the J gene end by 2 bases; junction bases not matched to a gene: 10. The CDR3 has 18 residues.

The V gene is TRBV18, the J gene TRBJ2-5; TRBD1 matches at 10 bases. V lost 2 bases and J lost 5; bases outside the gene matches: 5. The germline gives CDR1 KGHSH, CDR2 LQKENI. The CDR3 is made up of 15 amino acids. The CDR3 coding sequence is TGTGCCAGCTCACCAGGGACAGGGGACGGGGAGACCCAGTACTTC. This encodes CASSPGTGDGETQYF.

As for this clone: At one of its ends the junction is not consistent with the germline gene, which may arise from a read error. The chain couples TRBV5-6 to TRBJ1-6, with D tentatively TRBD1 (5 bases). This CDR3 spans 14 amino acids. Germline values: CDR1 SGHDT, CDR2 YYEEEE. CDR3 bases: TGTGCCAGCAGCCTGGCGGGCACCCGGACACCCCTCCACTTC. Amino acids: CASSLAGTRTPLHF.

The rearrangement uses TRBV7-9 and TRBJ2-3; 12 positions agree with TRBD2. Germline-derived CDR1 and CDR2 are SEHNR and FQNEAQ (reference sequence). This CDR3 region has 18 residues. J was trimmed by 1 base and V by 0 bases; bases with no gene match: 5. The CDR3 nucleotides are TGTGCCAGCAGCTTAGCGGTACTAGCGGGGGGACGCACAGATACGCAGTATTTT. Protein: CASSLAVLAGGRTDTQYF.

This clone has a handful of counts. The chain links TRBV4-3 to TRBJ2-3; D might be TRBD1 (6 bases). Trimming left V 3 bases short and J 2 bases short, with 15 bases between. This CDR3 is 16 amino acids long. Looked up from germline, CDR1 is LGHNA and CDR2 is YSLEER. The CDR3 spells CASSHRDTKFTDTQYF. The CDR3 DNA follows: TGCGCCAGCAGCCATCGGGACACAAAATTCACAGATACGCAGTATTTT.

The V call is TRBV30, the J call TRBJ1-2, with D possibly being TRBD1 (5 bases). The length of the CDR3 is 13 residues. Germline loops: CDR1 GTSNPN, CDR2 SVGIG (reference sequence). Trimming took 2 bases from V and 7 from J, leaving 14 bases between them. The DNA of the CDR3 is TGTGCCTGGAGTCGGGGGGTTGAAACTGGCTACACCTTC. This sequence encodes CAWSRGVETGYTF.